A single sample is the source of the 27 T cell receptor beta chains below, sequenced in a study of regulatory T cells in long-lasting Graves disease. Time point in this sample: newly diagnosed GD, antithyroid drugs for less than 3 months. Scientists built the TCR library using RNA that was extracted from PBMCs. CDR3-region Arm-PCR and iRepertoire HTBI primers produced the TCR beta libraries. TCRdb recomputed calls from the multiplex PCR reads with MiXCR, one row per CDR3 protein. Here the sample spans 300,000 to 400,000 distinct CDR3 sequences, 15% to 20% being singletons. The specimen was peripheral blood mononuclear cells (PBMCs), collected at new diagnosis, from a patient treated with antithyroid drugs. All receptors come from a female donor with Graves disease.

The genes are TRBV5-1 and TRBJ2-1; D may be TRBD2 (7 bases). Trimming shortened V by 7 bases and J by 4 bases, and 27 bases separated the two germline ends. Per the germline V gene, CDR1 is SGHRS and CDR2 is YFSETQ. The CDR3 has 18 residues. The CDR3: CASAGPSGGGRTYNEQFF. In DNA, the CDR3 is TGCGCCAGCGCTGGCCCCTCGGGGGGCGGGAGAACTTACAATGAGCAGTTCTTC. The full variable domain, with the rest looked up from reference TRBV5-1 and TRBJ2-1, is KAGVTQTPRYLIKTRGQQVTLSCSPISGHRSVSWYQQTPGQGLQFLFEYFSETQRNKGNFPGRFSGRQFSNSRSEMNVSTLELGDSALYLCASAGPSGGGRTYNEQFFGPGTRLTVL.

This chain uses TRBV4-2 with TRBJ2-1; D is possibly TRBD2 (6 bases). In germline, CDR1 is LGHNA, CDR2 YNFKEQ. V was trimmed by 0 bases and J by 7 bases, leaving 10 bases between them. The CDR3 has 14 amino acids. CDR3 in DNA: TGTGCCAGCAGCCAAGAGCTTCGGGGGAATGAGCAGTTCTTC. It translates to CASSQELRGNEQFF.

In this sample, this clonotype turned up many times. The CDR3 reads CASSLPNSGANVLTF. The CDR3, as DNA: TGTGCCAGCAGCCTACCTAACTCTGGGGCCAACGTCCTGACTTTC. The chain joins TRBV11-3 to TRBJ2-6, with unresolved D. Looked up from germline, CDR1 is SGHNT and CDR2 is YENEEA. Trimming cost V 5 bases and J 0 bases, with 8 bases left between them. There are 15 residues in the CDR3.

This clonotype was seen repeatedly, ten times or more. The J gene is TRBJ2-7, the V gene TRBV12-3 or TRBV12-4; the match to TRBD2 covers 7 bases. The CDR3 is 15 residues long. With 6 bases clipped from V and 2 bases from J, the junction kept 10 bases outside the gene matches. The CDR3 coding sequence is TGTGCCAGCAGCCACCTGGGACTAACGACCTACGAGCAGTACTTC. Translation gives CASSHLGLTTYEQYF.

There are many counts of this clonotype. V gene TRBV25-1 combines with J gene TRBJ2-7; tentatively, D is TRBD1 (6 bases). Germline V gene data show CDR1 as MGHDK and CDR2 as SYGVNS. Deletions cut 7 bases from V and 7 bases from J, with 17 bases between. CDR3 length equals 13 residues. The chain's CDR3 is CASMGHTLQEQYF. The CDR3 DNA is TGTGCCAGCATGGGACATACCCTACAGGAGCAGTACTTC.

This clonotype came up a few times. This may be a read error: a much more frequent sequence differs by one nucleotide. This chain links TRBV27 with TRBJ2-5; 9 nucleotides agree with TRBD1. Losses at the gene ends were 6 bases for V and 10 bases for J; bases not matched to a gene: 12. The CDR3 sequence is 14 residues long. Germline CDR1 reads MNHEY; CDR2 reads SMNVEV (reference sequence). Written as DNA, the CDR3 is TGTGCCAGCAGCCCCGGGACAGGGAGTCCCCTCCAGTACTTC. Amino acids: CASSPGTGSPLQYF.

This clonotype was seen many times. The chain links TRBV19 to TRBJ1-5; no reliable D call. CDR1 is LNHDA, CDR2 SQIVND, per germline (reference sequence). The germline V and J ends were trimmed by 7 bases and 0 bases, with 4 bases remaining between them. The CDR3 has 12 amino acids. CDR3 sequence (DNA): TGTGCCAGTATGGTTAGCAATCAGCCCCAGCATTTT. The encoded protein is CASMVSNQPQHF.

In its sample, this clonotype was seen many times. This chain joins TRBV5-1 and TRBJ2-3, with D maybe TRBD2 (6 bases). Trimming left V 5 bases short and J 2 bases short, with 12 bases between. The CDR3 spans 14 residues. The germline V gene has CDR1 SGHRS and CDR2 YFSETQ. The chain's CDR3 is CASSRAGPTDTQYF. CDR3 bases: TGCGCCAGCAGTCGGGCGGGACCCACAGATACGCAGTATTTT.

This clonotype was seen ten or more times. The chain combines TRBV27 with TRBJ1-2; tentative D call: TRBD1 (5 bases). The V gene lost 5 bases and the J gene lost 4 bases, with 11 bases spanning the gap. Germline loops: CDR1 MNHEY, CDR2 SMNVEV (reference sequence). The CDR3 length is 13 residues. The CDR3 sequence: CASSPQGVYGYTF. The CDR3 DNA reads TGTGCCAGCAGTCCCCAGGGTGTCTATGGCTACACCTTC.

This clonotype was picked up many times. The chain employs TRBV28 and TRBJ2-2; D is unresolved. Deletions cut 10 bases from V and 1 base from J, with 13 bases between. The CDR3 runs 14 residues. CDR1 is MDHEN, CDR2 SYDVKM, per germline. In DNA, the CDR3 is TGTGCCACCCTGGACGGTTGGAACACCGGGGAGCTGTTTTTT. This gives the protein CATLDGWNTGELFF.

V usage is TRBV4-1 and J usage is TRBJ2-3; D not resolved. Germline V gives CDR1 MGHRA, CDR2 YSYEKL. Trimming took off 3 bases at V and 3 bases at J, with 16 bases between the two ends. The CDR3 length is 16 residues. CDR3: CASSQGSGQGTDTQYF. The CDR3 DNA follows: TGCGCCAGCAGCCAGGGGTCCGGGCAAGGGACAGATACGCAGTATTTT.

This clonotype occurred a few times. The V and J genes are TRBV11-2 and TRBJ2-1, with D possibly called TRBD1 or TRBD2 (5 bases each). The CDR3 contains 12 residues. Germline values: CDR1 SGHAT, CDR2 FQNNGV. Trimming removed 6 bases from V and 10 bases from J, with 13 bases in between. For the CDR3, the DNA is TGTGCCAGCAGTCGGGACGCCGCGGAGCAGTTCTTC. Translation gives CASSRDAAEQFF.

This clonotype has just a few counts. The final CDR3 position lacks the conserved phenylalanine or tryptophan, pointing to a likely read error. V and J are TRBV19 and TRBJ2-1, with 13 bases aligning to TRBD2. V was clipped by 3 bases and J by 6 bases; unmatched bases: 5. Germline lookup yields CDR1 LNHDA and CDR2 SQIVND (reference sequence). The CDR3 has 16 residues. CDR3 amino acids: CASSMLTSGRGNEQFS. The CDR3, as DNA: TGTGCCAGTAGTATGCTTACTAGCGGGAGGGGCAATGAGCAGTTCTCC.

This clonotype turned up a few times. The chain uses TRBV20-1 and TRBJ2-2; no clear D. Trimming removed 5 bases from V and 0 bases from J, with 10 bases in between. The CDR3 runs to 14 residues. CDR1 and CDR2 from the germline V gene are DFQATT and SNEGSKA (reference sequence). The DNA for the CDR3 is TGCAGTGCTCTGGCAGCTCCGAACACCGGGGAGCTGTTTTTT. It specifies CSALAAPNTGELFF.

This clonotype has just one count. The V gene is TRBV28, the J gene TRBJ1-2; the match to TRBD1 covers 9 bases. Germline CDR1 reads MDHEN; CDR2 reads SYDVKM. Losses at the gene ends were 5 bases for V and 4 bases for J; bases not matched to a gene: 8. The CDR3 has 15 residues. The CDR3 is CASSRPTGGAYGYTF. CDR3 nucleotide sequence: TGTGCCAGCAGTCGGCCCACAGGGGGCGCCTATGGCTACACCTTC.

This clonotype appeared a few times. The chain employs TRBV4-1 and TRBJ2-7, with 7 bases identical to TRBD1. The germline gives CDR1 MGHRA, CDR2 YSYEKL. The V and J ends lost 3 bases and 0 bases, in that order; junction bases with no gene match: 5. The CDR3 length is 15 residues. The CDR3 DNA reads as TGCGCCAGCAGCCACGGGACAGTTAACTCCTACGAGCAGTACTTC. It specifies CASSHGTVNSYEQYF.

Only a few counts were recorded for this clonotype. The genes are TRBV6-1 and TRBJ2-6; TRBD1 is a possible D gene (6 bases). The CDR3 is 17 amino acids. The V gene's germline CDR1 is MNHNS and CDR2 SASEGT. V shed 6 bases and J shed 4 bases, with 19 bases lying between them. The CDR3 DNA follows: TGTGCCAGCAGCCCGCACGACAGGCCCCTCGGGGCCAACGTCCTGACTTTC. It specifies CASSPHDRPLGANVLTF.

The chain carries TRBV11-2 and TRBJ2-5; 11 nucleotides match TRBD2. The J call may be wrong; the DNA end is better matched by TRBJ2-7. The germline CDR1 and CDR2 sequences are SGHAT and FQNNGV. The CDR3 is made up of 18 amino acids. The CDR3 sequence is CASRTGTSGQIGTYEQYF. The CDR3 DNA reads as TGTGCCAGCAGGACCGGGACTAGCGGCCAAATAGGGACCTACGAGCAGTACTTC.

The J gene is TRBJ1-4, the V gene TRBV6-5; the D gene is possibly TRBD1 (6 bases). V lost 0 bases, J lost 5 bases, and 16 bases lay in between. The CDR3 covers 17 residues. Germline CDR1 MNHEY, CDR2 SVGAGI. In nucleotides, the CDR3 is TGTGCCAGCAGTTACTCATCGGGGGGCGCGGGCAATGAAAAACTGTTTTTT. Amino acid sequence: CASSYSSGGAGNEKLFF.

The CDR3 region is CASSFPEGGNEQFF. Written as DNA, the CDR3 is TGTGCCAGCAGCTTCCCAGAGGGGGGGAATGAGCAGTTCTTC. V usage is TRBV11-2 and J usage is TRBJ2-1; D possibly corresponds to TRBD2 (7 bases). Germline loops: CDR1 SGHAT, CDR2 FQNNGV. Trimming pared 3 bases from V and 7 bases from J, leaving 13 bases between. The CDR3 runs to 14 residues.

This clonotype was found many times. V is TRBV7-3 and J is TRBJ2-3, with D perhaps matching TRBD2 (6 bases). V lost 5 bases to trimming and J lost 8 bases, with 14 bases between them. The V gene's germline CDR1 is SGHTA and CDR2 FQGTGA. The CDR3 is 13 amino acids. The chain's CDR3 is CASSPGEVLTQYF. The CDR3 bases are TGTGCCAGCAGCCCGGGAGAGGTGCTTACGCAGTATTTT.

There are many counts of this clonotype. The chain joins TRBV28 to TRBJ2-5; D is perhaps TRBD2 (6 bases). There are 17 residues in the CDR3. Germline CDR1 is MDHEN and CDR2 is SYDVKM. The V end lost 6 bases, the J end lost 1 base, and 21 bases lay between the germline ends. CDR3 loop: CASSPAPSSESQETQYF. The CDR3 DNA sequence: TGTGCCAGCAGCCCCGCCCCTTCTAGCGAATCCCAAGAGACCCAGTACTTC.

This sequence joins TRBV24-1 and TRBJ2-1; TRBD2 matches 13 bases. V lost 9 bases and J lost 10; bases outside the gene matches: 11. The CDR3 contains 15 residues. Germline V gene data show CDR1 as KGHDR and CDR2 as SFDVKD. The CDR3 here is CATDSGTSGMEEQFF. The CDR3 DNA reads TGTGCCACCGATTCCGGGACTAGCGGGATGGAGGAGCAGTTCTTC.

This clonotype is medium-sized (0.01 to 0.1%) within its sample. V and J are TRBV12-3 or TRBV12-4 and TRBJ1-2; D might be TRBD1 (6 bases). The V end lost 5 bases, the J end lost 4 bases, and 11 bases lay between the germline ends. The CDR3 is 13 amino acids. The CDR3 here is CASSLGGPYGYTF. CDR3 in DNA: TGTGCCAGCAGTCTCGGGGGGCCCTATGGCTACACCTTC.

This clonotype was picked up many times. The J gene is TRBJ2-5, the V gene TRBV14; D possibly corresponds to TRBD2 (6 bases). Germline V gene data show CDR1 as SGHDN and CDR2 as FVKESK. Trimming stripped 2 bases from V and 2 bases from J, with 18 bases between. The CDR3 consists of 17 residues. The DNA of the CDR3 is TGTGCCAGCAGCCAACTACTAGCTGAGGCCCTTCAAGAGACCCAGTACTTC. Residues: CASSQLLAEALQETQYF.

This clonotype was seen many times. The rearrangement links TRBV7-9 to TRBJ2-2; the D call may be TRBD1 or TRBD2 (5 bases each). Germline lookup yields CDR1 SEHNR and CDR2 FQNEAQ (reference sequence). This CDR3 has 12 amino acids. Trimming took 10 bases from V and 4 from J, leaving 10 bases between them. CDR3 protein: CATGAVTGELFF. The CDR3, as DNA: TGTGCCACCGGGGCAGTCACCGGGGAGCTGTTTTTT. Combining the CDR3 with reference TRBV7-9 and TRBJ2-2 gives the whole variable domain DTGVSQNPRHKITKRGQNVTFRCDPISEHNRLYWYRQTLGQGPEFLTYFQNEAQLEKSRLLSDRFSAERPKGSFSTLEIQRTEQGDSAMYLCATGAVTGELFFGEGSRLTVL.

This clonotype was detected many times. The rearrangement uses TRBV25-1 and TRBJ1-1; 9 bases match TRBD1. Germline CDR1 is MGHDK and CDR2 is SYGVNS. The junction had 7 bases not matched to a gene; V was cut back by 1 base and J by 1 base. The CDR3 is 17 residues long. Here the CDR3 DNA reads TGTGCCAGCAGTGAATTAGGACAGGGGCCCCCGAACACTGAAGCTTTCTTT. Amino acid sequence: CASSELGQGPPNTEAFF.